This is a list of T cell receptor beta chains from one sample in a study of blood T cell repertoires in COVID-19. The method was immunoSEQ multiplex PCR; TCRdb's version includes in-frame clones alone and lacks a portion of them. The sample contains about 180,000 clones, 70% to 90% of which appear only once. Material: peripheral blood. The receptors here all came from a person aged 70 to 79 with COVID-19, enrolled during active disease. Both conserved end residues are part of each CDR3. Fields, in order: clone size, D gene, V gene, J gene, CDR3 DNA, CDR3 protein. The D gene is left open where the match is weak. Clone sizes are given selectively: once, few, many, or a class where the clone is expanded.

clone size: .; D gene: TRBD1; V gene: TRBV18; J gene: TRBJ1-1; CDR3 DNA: TGTGCCAGCTCACCACCGGGACAGACGAACACTGAAGCTTTCTTT; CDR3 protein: CASSPPGQTNTEAFF
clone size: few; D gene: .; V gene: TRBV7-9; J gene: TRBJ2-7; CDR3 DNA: TGTGCCAGCAGCTTAGACTCTTGGGAGCAGTACTTC; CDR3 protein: CASSLDSWEQYF
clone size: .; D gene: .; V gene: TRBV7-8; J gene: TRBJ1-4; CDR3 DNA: TGTGCCAGCAGCTTGGGGGGATACGAAAAACTGTTTTTT; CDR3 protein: CASSLGGYEKLFF
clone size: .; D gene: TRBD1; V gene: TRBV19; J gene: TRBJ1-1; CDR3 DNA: TGTGCCAGTAGTATGGACAGGGAGCTGAACACTGAAGCTTTCTTT; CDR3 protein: CASSMDRELNTEAFF
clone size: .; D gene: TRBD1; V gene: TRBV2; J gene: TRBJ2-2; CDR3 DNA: TGTGCCAGCAGCAGGGACAGGCGCACCGGGGAGCTGTTTTTT; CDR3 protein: CASSRDRRTGELFF
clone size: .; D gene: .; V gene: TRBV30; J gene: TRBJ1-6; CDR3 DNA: TGTGCCTGGAGTGGTGGGCAACAGGACTATAATTCACCCCTCCACTTT; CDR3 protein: CAWSGGQQDYNSPLHF
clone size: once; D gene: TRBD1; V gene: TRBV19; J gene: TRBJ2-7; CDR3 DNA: TGTGCCAGTAGTATAGTAGGGACAGGGGGCTTCGAGCAGTACTTC; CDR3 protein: CASSIVGTGGFEQYF
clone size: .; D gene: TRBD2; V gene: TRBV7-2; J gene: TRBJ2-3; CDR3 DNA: TGTGCCAGCAGCTTGAGCGGGGGGAGCGCAGATACGCAGTATTTT; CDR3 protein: CASSLSGGSADTQYF
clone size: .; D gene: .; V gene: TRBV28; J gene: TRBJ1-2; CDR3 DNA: TGTGCCAGCAGCGACCTCACTACCCACGAGGGCTACACCTTC; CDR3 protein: CASSDLTTHEGYTF
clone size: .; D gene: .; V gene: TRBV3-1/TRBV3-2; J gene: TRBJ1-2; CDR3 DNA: TGTGCCAGCAGCCAAGTTCCGGACCCCAGGAGGGGCTACACCTTC; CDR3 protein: CASSQVPDPRRGYTF
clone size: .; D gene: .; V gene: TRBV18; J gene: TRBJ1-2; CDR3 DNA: TGTGCCAGCTCACCATCCGGGAGGGAGAATGGCTACACCTTC; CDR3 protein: CASSPSGRENGYTF
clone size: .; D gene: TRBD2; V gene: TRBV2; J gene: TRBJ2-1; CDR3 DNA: TGTGCCAGCAGTGATGAACTAGCGGGAGACTACAATGAGCAGTTCTTC; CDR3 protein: CASSDELAGDYNEQFF
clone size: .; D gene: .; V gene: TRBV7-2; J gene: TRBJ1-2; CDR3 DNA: TGTGCCAGCAGCTTAGATGGCAGGTTTGGGGAGGGCTACACCTTC; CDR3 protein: CASSLDGRFGEGYTF
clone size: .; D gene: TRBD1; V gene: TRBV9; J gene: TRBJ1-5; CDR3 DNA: TGTGCCAGCAGCTCAGGGACAGCCTCTTCATATCAGCCCCAGCATTTT; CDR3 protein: CASSSGTASSYQPQHF
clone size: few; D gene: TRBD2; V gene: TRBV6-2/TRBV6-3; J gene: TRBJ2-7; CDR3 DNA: TGTGCCAGCAGTTACACGGGCGGGAGTTATGCCATCTACGAGCAGTACTTC; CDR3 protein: CASSYTGGSYAIYEQYF
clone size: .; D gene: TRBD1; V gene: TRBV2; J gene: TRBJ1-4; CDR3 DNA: TGTGCCAGCAGGGGGACAGGGGACGAAAAACTGTTTTTT; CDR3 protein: CASRGTGDEKLFF
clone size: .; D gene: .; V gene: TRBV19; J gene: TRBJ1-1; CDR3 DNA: TGTGCCAGTAGTTTGGGACTCCTAAAAGGGAGGACTGAAGCTTTCTTT; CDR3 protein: CASSLGLLKGRTEAFF
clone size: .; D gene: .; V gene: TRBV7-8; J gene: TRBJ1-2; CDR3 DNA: TGTGCCAGCACGACATCAAACTATGGCTACACCTTC; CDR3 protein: CASTTSNYGYTF
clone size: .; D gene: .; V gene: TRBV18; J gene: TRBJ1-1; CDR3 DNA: TGTGCCAGCTCACCACAACAGGGCGCTGAAGCTTTCTTT; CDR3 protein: CASSPQQGAEAFF
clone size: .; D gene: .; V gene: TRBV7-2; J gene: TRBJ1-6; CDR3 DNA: TGTGCCAGCAGCTTAGCAGGGCCGGGGAATTCACCCCTCCACTTT; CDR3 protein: CASSLAGPGNSPLHF
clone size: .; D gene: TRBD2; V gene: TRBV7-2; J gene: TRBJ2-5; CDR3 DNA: TGTGCCAGCAGCTTAGGAGGACTAGCGGTGGAGACCCAGTACTTC; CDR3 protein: CASSLGGLAVETQYF
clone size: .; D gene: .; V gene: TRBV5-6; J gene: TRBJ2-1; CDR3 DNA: TGTGCCAGCAGCTTGGTTGATAGCTCCTACAATGAGCAGTTCTTC; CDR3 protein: CASSLVDSSYNEQFF
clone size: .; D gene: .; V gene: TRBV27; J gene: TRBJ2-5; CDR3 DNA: TGTGCCAGCAGTCCGACATTTCCGCGACCTCAAGAGACCCAGTACTTC; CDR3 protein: CASSPTFPRPQETQYF
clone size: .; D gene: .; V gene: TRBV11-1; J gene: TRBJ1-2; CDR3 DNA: TGTGCCAGCAGCTCACCGCCATGGGACTTCTATGGCTACACCTTC; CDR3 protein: CASSSPPWDFYGYTF
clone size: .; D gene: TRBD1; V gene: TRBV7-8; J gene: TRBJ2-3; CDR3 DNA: TGTGCCAGCAGCCCCCGCCCAAACAGACAGGGTGCAGATACGCAGTATTTT; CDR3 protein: CASSPRPNRQGADTQYF
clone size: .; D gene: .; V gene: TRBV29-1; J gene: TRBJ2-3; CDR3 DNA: TGCAGCGTTGAAGTTGCGGACACAGATACGCAGTATTTT; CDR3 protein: CSVEVADTDTQYF
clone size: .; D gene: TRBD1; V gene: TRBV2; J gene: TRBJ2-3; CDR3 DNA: TGTGCCAGCAGTGCCCTGACAGGGGCCCTCACAGATACGCAGTATTTT; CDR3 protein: CASSALTGALTDTQYF
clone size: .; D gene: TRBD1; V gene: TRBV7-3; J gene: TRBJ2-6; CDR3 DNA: TGTGCCAGCAGCCCATCGACAGGGGGCTTTGGGGCCAACGTCCTGACTTTC; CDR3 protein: CASSPSTGGFGANVLTF
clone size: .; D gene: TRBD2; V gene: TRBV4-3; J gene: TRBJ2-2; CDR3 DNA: TGCGCCAGCAGCCACCTCCTAGCGGGAGGGCCGAACACCGGGGAGCTGTTTTTT; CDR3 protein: CASSHLLAGGPNTGELFF
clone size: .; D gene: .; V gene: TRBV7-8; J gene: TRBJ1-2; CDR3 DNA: TGTGCCAGCAGCCTTAACCAGGGGCACTATGGCTACACCTTC; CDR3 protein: CASSLNQGHYGYTF
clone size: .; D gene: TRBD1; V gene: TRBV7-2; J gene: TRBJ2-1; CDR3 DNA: TGTGCCAGCAGCTTAGGCAGGGGGTCCAACAATGAGCAGTTCTTC; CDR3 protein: CASSLGRGSNNEQFF
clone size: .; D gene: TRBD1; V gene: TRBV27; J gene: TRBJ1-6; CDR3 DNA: TGTGCCAGCAGGCGACAGGGTGGTTCCTATAATTCACCCCTCCACTTT; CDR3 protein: CASRRQGGSYNSPLHF
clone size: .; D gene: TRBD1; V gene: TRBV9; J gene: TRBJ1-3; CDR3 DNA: TGTGCCAGCAGCACCCGGACAGGATACTCTGGAAACACCATATATTTT; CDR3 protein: CASSTRTGYSGNTIYF
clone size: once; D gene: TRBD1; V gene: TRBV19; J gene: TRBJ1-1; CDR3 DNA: TGTGCCAGTAGTTTCGGGACAGCCAACAGAGCTTTCTTT; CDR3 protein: CASSFGTANRAFF
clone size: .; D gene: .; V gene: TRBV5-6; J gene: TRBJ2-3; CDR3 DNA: TGTGCCAGCAGCTCCTTAGGAGTGTCGAGCACAGATACGCAGTATTTT; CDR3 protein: CASSSLGVSSTDTQYF
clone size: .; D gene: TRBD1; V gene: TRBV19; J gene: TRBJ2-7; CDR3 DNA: TGTGCCAGTAGGGTGACAGGGGGCTACGAGCAGTACTTC; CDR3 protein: CASRVTGGYEQYF
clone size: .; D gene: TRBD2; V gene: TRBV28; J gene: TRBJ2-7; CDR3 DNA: TGTGCCAGCACCGAACGGGGGGGGCTATACGAGCAGTACTTC; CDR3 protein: CASTERGGLYEQYF
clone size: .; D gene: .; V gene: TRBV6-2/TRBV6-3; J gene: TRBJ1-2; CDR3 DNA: TGTGCCAGCAGCCGGCCAGCAGAACAGGGCGGCTATGGCTACACCTTC; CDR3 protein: CASSRPAEQGGYGYTF
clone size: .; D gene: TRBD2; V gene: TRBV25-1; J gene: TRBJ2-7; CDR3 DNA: TGTGCCAGCAGTGGGGGGCCGGGAGGGGGAGCCATGAGGAAGCAGTACTTC; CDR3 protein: CASSGGPGGGAMRKQYF
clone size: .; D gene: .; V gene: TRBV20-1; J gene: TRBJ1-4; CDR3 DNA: TGCAGTGCTAGTGGAAGGGGGGGTGAAAAACTGTTTTTT; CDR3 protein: CSASGRGGEKLFF
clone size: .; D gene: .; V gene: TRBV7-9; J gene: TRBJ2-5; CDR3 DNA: TGTGCCAGCAGCTTAGAAGGCCGGGATGGTGAGACCCAGTACTTC; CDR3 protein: CASSLEGRDGETQYF
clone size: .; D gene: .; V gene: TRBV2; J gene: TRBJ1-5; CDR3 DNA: TGTGCCAGCAACACGGAAGGGGCACAGCCCCAGCATTTT; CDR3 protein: CASNTEGAQPQHF
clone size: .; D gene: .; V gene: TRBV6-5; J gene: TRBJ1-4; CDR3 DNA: TGTGCCAGCAGCGACAGTCTGAAGCTGTTTTTT; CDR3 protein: CASSDSLKLFF